This T cell receptor (beta chain) is from a study of shared clonotypes between healthy human individuals. Sorted-subset replicate PCRs used around 0.2 ug DNA, approximately 33,000 T cell genomes. Sequencing used immunoSEQ multiplex PCR; TCRdb keeps in-frame clones, though not all of them. The sample records fewer than 1.8 million clones, 98% being singletons. The V end lost 0 bases, the J end lost 0 bases, and 6 bases lay between the germline ends. CDR3 length: 16 amino acids. Per the germline V gene, CDR1 is MNHNY and CDR2 is SVGAGI (reference sequence). The chain employs TRBV6-6 and TRBJ2-6; D call uncertain. The sequence derives from a young man in good health. Material: naive CD4+ T cells sorted from blood. Subset given: CD45RA+ positively selected. CDR3 in DNA: TGTGCCAGCAGTTACTCGCGGAGCTCTGGGGCCAACGTCCTGACTTTC. Translated: CASSYSRSSGANVLTF.